The source of this TCR beta chain is a study of STAT3 mutations in large granular lymphocyte leukemia. Findings and limits, study-wide: Every T-cell large granular lymphocyte leukemia patient had at least one immunodominant TCR beta clonotype.

Details on this clone: Its antigen is not known.

Average productive template count per sample was approximately 41,000. The repertoire was sequenced with immunoSEQ multiplex PCR; TCRdb's copy has only in-frame clones and lacks some. Altogether roughly 14,000 clones are present, 80% to 95% being singletons, with the ten largest covering 8.7%. Material: peripheral blood mononuclear cells. This receptor was identified in a woman in her forties or fifties with T-cell large granular lymphocyte leukemia. Some clones in this sample may be carry-over from other donors' samples.

Here the CDR3 reads CASSLGVGHLQETQYF. The CDR3 region has the DNA TGTGCCAGCAGCTTAGGAGTAGGACACCTACAAGAGACCCAGTACTTC. This chain links TRBV7-2 with TRBJ2-5, with TRBD1 as a possible D gene (5 bases). The CDR3 extends over 16 amino acids. Trimming left V 1 base short and J 2 bases short, with 14 bases between. Germline values: CDR1 SGHTA, CDR2 FQGNSA. Supplemented by reference TRBV7-2 and TRBJ2-5, the full variable domain reads GAGVSQSPSNKVTEKGKDVELRCDPISGHTALYWYRQSLGQGLEFLIYFQGNSAPDKSGLPSDRFSAERTGGSVSTLTIQRTQQEDSAVYLCASSLGVGHLQETQYFGPGTRLLVL.